Listed below are T cell receptor beta chains from one sample, sequenced in a study of OX40 agonist ivuxolimab in advanced cancers. Profiled with immunoSEQ multiplex PCR; TCRdb holds only in-frame clones, not every one. Of 55,000 or so clones in the sample, about 90% were seen once. The sequencing used CD4+ or CD8+ T cells sorted from blood, collected in a trial of the OX40 agonist ivuxolimab. These receptors originate from an adult with an advanced solid tumor such as melanoma, head and neck, liver or kidney cancer. Both conserved end residues are part of each CDR3.

TRBV2	TRBJ1-2	CASSDVIGAGGYGYTF
TRBV30	TRBJ1-2	CAWSGQRTNYGYTF
TRBV2	TRBJ1-1	CASNRGLNTEAFF
TRBV11-3	TRBJ2-5	CASSLGSQETQYF
TRBV15	TRBJ2-7	CATSRAGTIYEQYF
TRBV5-8	TRBJ1-5	CASSPGRKNQPQHF
TRBV10-1	TRBJ1-1	CASSEGRGGGNTEAFF
TRBV27	TRBJ1-3	CASSAGGPSGNTIYF
TRBV19	TRBJ1-3	CASSRNEGQGLGNTIYF
TRBV18	TRBJ1-2	CASSPGGDGYTF
TRBV5-6	TRBJ1-6	CASSFIGAPLHF
TRBV29-1	TRBJ1-1	CSVVQRGPNTEAFF
TRBV18	TRBJ2-2	CASSPGSQGMNTGELFF
TRBV5-1	TRBJ2-3	CASSLAGHGTDTQYF
TRBV27	TRBJ1-1	CASSFKPLMNTEAFF
TRBV27	TRBJ2-7	CASSHNRDTGGEQYF
TRBV10-2	TRBJ2-7	CASRALDDPGQGLEQYF
TRBV30	TRBJ1-4	CAWSWTGVEKLFF
TRBV28	TRBJ2-3	CASQRGTDTQYF
TRBV12-5	TRBJ2-3	CASGLVSGTGVFTDTQYF
TRBV6-5	TRBJ2-7	CASSYSGSYEQYF
TRBV2	TRBJ2-3	CASSRDSLDTQYF
TRBV6-1	TRBJ2-1	CASSVSGAQFGEQFF
TRBV7-9	TRBJ2-1	CASSLAPWRGGVNEQFF
TRBV19	TRBJ2-1	CASSTARGASYNEQFF
TRBV7-9	TRBJ2-7	CASSPRTGGPSEEQYF
TRBV5-4	TRBJ1-5	CASSQGPDIQTQPQHF
TRBV10-3	TRBJ1-2	CAISQMRPGQGVDGGYTF
TRBV9	TRBJ2-5	CASSVGFSEETQYF
TRBV10-3	TRBJ2-2	CAISGQAINTGELFF
TRBV9	TRBJ2-7	CASSVTGDYEQYF
TRBV5-1	TRBJ1-1	CASSSQLGQGGNTEAFF
TRBV19	TRBJ2-7	CASSLIGGVRGEQYF
TRBV29-1	TRBJ2-1	CSGGPSTYNEQFF
TRBV6-1	TRBJ1-2	CASSPSNRGTGGYTF
TRBV5-5	TRBJ2-6	CASSLEPVRPSGANVLTF
TRBV29-1	TRBJ2-4	CSVEGNLAKNIQYF
TRBV5-1	TRBJ1-1	CASSLGWRQMGTEAFF
TRBV4-1	TRBJ2-7	CASSQGGTSYEQYF
TRBV11-2	TRBJ2-1	CASSSLLNNEQFF
TRBV19	TRBJ2-7	CASSPASLYEQYF
TRBV19	TRBJ1-5	CASTTPIRLGGYSNQPQHF
TRBV18	TRBJ1-2	CASSPVTGIGYGYTF